The next 26 T cell receptor beta chains were all read from a single sample in a study of blood T cell repertoires in COVID-19. Method: immunoSEQ multiplex PCR; TCRdb's copy keeps in-frame clones and lacks some. Among hundreds of thousands of clones, 85% to 90% were seen once, and the ten largest hold around 1.4%. The sample consisted of peripheral blood. The receptors come from an elderly man with acute or convalescent COVID-19.

This CDR3 is CASSLDFSGRLNEQFF. DNA of the CDR3: TGTGCCAGCAGCTTAGACTTTAGCGGGAGATTGAATGAGCAGTTCTTC. The rearrangement links TRBV7-2 to TRBJ2-1; the match to TRBD2 covers 9 bases. Per germline, CDR1 SGHTA and CDR2 FQGNSA. The CDR3 totals 16 residues. J was trimmed by 7 bases and V by 1 base; bases with no gene match: 8.

The chain joins TRBV3-1 (or the pseudogene TRBV3-2) to TRBJ2-7; 8 nucleotides match TRBD2. CDR3 size: 15 residues. Trimming at V came to 3 bases and at J to 5 bases, leaving 9 bases not matched to a gene. Germline V gene sequence: CDR1 LGHDT, CDR2 YNNKEL (reference sequence). The CDR3 here is CASSQSGTSLDEQYF. Written as DNA, the CDR3 is TGTGCCAGCAGCCAGTCAGGGACTAGTCTCGACGAGCAGTACTTC.

The chain links TRBV7-2 to TRBJ2-2; D is perhaps TRBD2 (6 bases). Germline CDR1 SGHTA, CDR2 FQGNSA. V was trimmed by 5 bases and J by 2 bases, leaving 9 bases between them. CDR3 length: 14 residues. The CDR3 nucleotides are TGTGCCAGCAGCCTTGGGACTAACACCGGGGAGCTGTTTTTT. Translating it yields CASSLGTNTGELFF.

As to this clone: The same CDR3 arises from other DNA sequences in this sample as well. The chain uses TRBV18 and TRBJ1-6, with 9 bases identical to TRBD1. The CDR3 covers 14 residues. V lost 5 bases and J lost 7; bases outside the gene matches: 3. Germline V gene sequence: CDR1 KGHSH, CDR2 LQKENI. Here the CDR3 DNA reads TGTGCCAGCTCAAGGGACAGGGAGAATTCACCCCTCCACTTT. Translation: CASSRDRENSPLHF.

The DNA of the CDR3 is TGTGCCAGCAGCTTAGACCCAGGGGGCGCGTTGGAGACCCAGTACTTC. It yields the protein CASSLDPGGALETQYF. The V and J genes are TRBV7-3 and TRBJ2-5; 8 nucleotides align to TRBD1. V trimming: 2 bases; J trimming: 5 bases; junction bases outside the gene matches: 10. This CDR3 spans 16 amino acids. Germline CDR1 and CDR2: SGHTA and FQGTGA. Filled out from reference TRBV7-3 and TRBJ2-5, the complete variable domain reads GAGVSQTPSNKVTEKGKYVELRCDPISGHTALYWYRQSLGQGPEFLIYFQGTGAADDSGLPNDRFFAVRPEGSVSTLKIQRTERGDSAVYLCASSLDPGGALETQYFGPGTRLLVL.

This clone was observed once. V usage is TRBV19 and J usage is TRBJ2-2; 7 bases map to TRBD1. The V and J ends lost 2 bases and 6 bases, in that order; junction bases with no gene match: 6. The CDR3 is 15 residues long. Germline V gene sequence: CDR1 LNHDA, CDR2 SQIVND (reference sequence). The CDR3 sequence is CASSIIGTAAGELFF. The CDR3 region has the DNA TGTGCCAGTAGTATAATCGGGACAGCGGCCGGGGAGCTGTTTTTT.

The chain links TRBV25-1 to TRBJ1-6; 8 bases match TRBD1. With V trimmed by 2 bases and J by 6 bases, 0 bases remained unmatched. This CDR3 has 14 residues. The germline gives CDR1 MGHDK, CDR2 SYGVNS. The CDR3 spells CASSEDRGNSPLHF. The CDR3 DNA follows: TGTGCCAGCAGTGAAGACAGGGGTAATTCACCCCTCCACTTT.

V is TRBV3-1 (or the pseudogene TRBV3-2) and J is TRBJ1-6; D might be TRBD1 (5 bases). CDR3 length equals 17 residues. Trimming pared 1 base from V and 1 base from J, leaving 11 bases between. The germline CDR1 and CDR2 sequences are LGHDT and YNNKEL (reference sequence). CDR3 sequence: CASSQGRDGSYNSPLHF. DNA for the CDR3: TGTGCCAGCAGCCAAGGCAGGGATGGGTCCTATAATTCACCCCTCCACTTT.

J is TRBJ2-1 and V is TRBV19; the D is unclear. The germline CDR1 and CDR2 sequences are LNHDA and SQIVND (reference sequence). The V end lost 3 bases, the J end lost 8 bases, and 11 bases lay between the germline ends. The CDR3 contains 13 residues. The CDR3 coding sequence is TGTGCCAGTAGTATGGGCCAGTTCGATGAGCAGTTCTTC. This sequence encodes CASSMGQFDEQFF.

This clone was seen once. V usage is TRBV29-1 and J usage is TRBJ1-2; D possibly corresponds to TRBD1 (6 bases). The germline V and J ends were trimmed by 5 bases and 6 bases, with 16 bases remaining between them. Germline assignment: CDR1 SQVTM and CDR2 ANQGSEA. This CDR3 has 13 residues. CDR3 region: CSVSAITGNGYTF. The DNA for the CDR3 is TGCAGCGTTTCAGCGATAACAGGGAATGGCTACACCTTC.

This chain joins TRBV28 and TRBJ1-5, with D perhaps TRBD1 (6 bases). The germline V gene has CDR1 MDHEN and CDR2 SYDVKM. The CDR3 runs to 16 residues. The germline V and J ends were trimmed by 8 bases and 6 bases, with 23 bases remaining between them. The CDR3 DNA follows: TGTGCCAGCTTTAACCCTCTTAACAGGGATACTCAGCCCCAGCATTTT. This gives the protein CASFNPLNRDTQPQHF. The complete variable domain, with remaining parts taken from reference TRBV28 and TRBJ1-5, reads DVKVTQSSRYLVKRTGEKVFLECVQDMDHENMFWYRQDPGLGLRLIYFSYDVKMKEKGDIPEGYSVSREKKERFSLILESASTNQTSMYLCASFNPLNRDTQPQHFGDGTRLSIL.

The gene calls are TRBV2 and TRBJ2-7; 7 bases align to TRBD1. CDR1 and CDR2 (germline): SNHLY, FYNNEI. The CDR3 sequence is 15 residues long. J lost 3 bases, V lost 3 bases, and 8 bases had no gene match. CDR3 region: CASSDRQGFRYEQYF. The CDR3 bases are TGTGCCAGCAGTGATCGACAGGGTTTCCGCTACGAGCAGTACTTC.

The chain uses TRBV19 and TRBJ2-3, with TRBD2 matching 12 bases. Trimming removed 5 bases from V and 0 bases from J; junction bases left unmatched: 9. CDR1 LNHDA and CDR2 SQIVND come from the germline V gene (reference sequence). There are 18 residues in the CDR3. The CDR3 bases are TGTGCCAGTAGTCCCTCCGGGACTAGCGGGTCTAGCACAGATACGCAGTATTTT. Protein product: CASSPSGTSGSSTDTQYF.

The rearrangement uses TRBV6-5 and TRBJ1-2; 7 bases line up with TRBD1. The CDR3 consists of 13 residues. Per germline, CDR1 MNHEY and CDR2 SVGAGI. V was clipped by 4 bases and J by 4 bases; unmatched bases: 3. CDR3 DNA: TGTGCCAGCAGTTCGGCAGGGGGCTATGGCTACACCTTC. The encoded protein is CASSSAGGYGYTF.

The chain is built from TRBV3-1 (or the pseudogene TRBV3-2) and TRBJ1-2; possible D gene TRBD1, 5 bases. V was clipped by 1 base and J by 7 bases, with 13 bases between them. Germline-derived CDR1 and CDR2 are LGHDT and YNNKEL (reference sequence). The CDR3 contains 14 residues. CDR3 loop: CASSQAAGRGGYTF. CDR3 nucleotide sequence: TGTGCCAGCAGCCAAGCGGCAGGGAGGGGTGGCTACACCTTC.

J is TRBJ1-1 and V is TRBV18; D remains ambiguous. The ends were cut back, 8 bases at V and 5 bases at J, with 18 bases in the middle. CDR1 and CDR2 (germline): KGHSH, LQKENI. The CDR3 consists of 14 residues. DNA for the CDR3: TGTGCCAGCGGTACCGGCGGGCGCTTTACTGAAGCTTTCTTT. Its translation is CASGTGGRFTEAFF.

This chain joins TRBV4-2 and TRBJ2-5; 13 bases are a match to TRBD2. Losses at the gene ends were 0 bases for V and 5 bases for J; bases not matched to a gene: 12. Germline assignment: CDR1 LGHNA and CDR2 YNFKEQ. The CDR3 totals 19 residues. CDR3 residues: CASSQDSLAGGRVGETQYF. CDR3 sequence (DNA): TGTGCCAGCAGCCAAGATTCACTAGCGGGAGGGCGCGTTGGGGAGACCCAGTACTTC.

The V and J genes are TRBV14 and TRBJ2-2; the D is unclear. CDR1 and CDR2 from the germline V gene are SGHDN and FVKESK. Trimming removed 4 bases at V and 0 bases at J, with 6 bases between. The CDR3 runs to 14 residues. This chain's CDR3 is CASSLLTNTGELFF. The CDR3 DNA sequence: TGTGCCAGCAGCCTTTTAACGAACACCGGGGAGCTGTTTTTT. The full variable domain, rest sourced from reference TRBV14 and TRBJ2-2, is EAGVTQFPSHSVIEKGQTVTLRCDPISGHDNLYWYRRVMGKEIKFLLHFVKESKQDESGMPNNRFLAERTGGTYSTLKVQPAELEDSGVYFCASSLLTNTGELFFGEGSRLTVL.

The chain joins TRBV5-4 to TRBJ2-3; a possible D gene is TRBD1 (5 bases). Looked up from germline, CDR1 is SGHNT and CDR2 is YYREEE (reference sequence). The CDR3 consists of 13 residues. V lost 5 bases, J lost 1 base, and 8 bases lay in between. The CDR3: CASRPTGTDTQYF. Here the CDR3 DNA reads TGTGCCAGCAGACCGACAGGCACAGATACGCAGTATTTT.

This clone appeared once. The rearrangement links TRBV13 to TRBJ2-5; TRBD1 matches at 8 bases. With V trimmed by 7 bases and J by 2 bases, 6 bases remained unmatched. The germline gives CDR1 PRHDT, CDR2 FYEKMQ (reference sequence). CDR3 length: 14 residues. This chain's CDR3 is CASTLTGEQETQYF. Written as DNA, the CDR3 is TGTGCCAGCACTTTGACAGGGGAACAAGAGACCCAGTACTTC.

The chain combines TRBV11-1 with TRBJ2-3; possible D gene TRBD2, 5 bases. The V gene's germline CDR1 is SGHAT and CDR2 FQDESV (reference sequence). V was clipped by 2 bases and J by 0 bases, with 12 bases between them. CDR3 size: 16 residues. In nucleotides, the CDR3 is TGTGCCAGCAGCTTATTGGCGGGCCTCAGCACAGATACGCAGTATTTT. This gives the protein CASSLLAGLSTDTQYF.

This chain connects TRBV5-4 to TRBJ1-1, with 7 positions matching TRBD1. The CDR3 runs 15 residues. Looked up from germline, CDR1 is SGHNT and CDR2 is YYREEE (reference sequence). V lost 2 bases and J lost 4; bases outside the gene matches: 8. CDR3 DNA sequence: TGTGCCAGCAGCTTAAATCGGGACAGCTTCACTGAAGCTTTCTTT. This translates into CASSLNRDSFTEAFF. Using reference TRBV5-4 and TRBJ1-1 for the parts outside the CDR3, the full variable domain is ETGVTQSPTHLIKTRGQQVTLRCSSQSGHNTVSWYQQALGQGPQFIFQYYREEENGRGNFPPRFSGLQFPNYSSELNVNALELDDSALYLCASSLNRDSFTEAFFGQGTRLTVV.

The CDR3 loop reads CSVRGTDTQYF. In DNA form, the CDR3 reads TGCAGCGTTAGGGGGACAGATACGCAGTATTTT. The rearrangement links TRBV29-1 to TRBJ2-3, with D possibly TRBD1 on 6 matching bases. Per germline, CDR1 SQVTM and CDR2 ANQGSEA. V was cut by 5 bases and J by 3 bases, with 6 bases left in between. This CDR3 has 11 amino acids.

The sample holds one count of this clone. The J gene is TRBJ2-7, the V gene TRBV7-8, with D perhaps TRBD1 (5 bases). V was trimmed by 8 bases and J by 5 bases, leaving 19 bases between them. The length of the CDR3 is 14 residues. Germline assignment: CDR1 SGHVS and CDR2 FQNEAQ. For the CDR3, the DNA is TGTGCCAGCGCCTACAGGAACCTCTTCAACGAGCAGTACTTC. Amino acid sequence: CASAYRNLFNEQYF. Based on the CDR3 plus reference TRBV7-8 and TRBJ2-7, the full variable domain is GAGVSQSPRYKVAKRGQDVALRCDPISGHVSLFWYQQALGQGPEFLTYFQNEAQLDKSGLPSDRFFAERPEGSVSTLKIQRTQQEDSAVYLCASAYRNLFNEQYFGPGTRLTVT.

The chain carries TRBV6-2 or TRBV6-3 and TRBJ1-5; 7 positions match TRBD1. CDR1 and CDR2 from the germline V gene are MNHEY and SVGEGT. The trim removed 3 bases at V and 4 bases at J, leaving 6 bases unmatched. CDR3 length equals 15 residues. In nucleotides, the CDR3 is TGTGCCAGCAGTTATTCCGGGACAGCGAATCAGCCCCAGCATTTT. Translating it yields CASSYSGTANQPQHF.

This sequence joins TRBV19 and TRBJ1-5, with D perhaps TRBD1 (5 bases). The CDR3 runs to 15 residues. Trimming stripped 2 bases from V and 7 bases from J, with 15 bases between. Germline lookup yields CDR1 LNHDA and CDR2 SQIVND (reference sequence). CDR3 DNA: TGTGCCAGTAGTATACAAAAGTGGGGGGACCAGCCCCAGCATTTT. It translates to CASSIQKWGDQPQHF.